These 10 T cell receptor beta chains were sequenced from one sample in a study of blood T cells in healthy people across ages. With a J-beta primer mix and a sample-barcoded 5' primer, a second PCR ran roughly 7 to 11 cycles. TCRdb analysed the 5' RACE reads with MiXCR anew, one entry per CDR3 protein. This sample has over 1,500,000 distinct CDR3 sequences, with around 50% found just once. The sample taken for sequencing was blood. The source is a woman aged 40 to 50 in good health.

A few counts support this clonotype. The chain joins TRBV12-3 or TRBV12-4 to TRBJ2-7; D remains unclear. V was trimmed by 4 bases and J by 3 bases, leaving 7 bases between them. The CDR3 contains 12 residues. CDR3 DNA sequence: TGTGCCAGCAGTTGTACAGTCTACGAGCAGTACTTC. This encodes CASSCTVYEQYF.

The chain joins TRBV27 to TRBJ1-1; possibly TRBD1 for D (5 bases). CDR3 length: 14 residues. Germline V gives CDR1 MNHEY, CDR2 SMNVEV (reference sequence). The germline V and J ends were trimmed by 3 bases and 5 bases, with 13 bases remaining between them. The CDR3, as DNA: TGTGCCAGCAGTTTTGAAGGGACGAGAACTGAAGCTTTCTTT. Its protein is CASSFEGTRTEAFF.

This chain uses TRBV6-5 with TRBJ1-6; maybe TRBD1 (6 bases). CDR1 and CDR2 (germline): MNHEY, SVGAGI. The germline V and J ends were trimmed by 5 bases and 5 bases, with 16 bases remaining between them. This CDR3 spans 16 amino acids. Here the CDR3 DNA reads TGTGCCAGCAGTCCCACCGACAGGTCCCATAATTCACCCCTCCACTTT. This gives the protein CASSPTDRSHNSPLHF.

There are a few counts of this clonotype. The rearrangement links TRBV7-2 to TRBJ2-3; TRBD2 aligns across 10 bases. The germline V gene encodes CDR1 SGHTA and CDR2 FQGNSA. The CDR3 is 16 amino acids. With V trimmed by 1 base and J by 8 bases, 9 bases remained unmatched. This chain's CDR3 is CASSLVRASGGGTQYF. The CDR3 coding sequence is TGTGCCAGCAGCTTAGTAAGAGCTAGCGGGGGAGGTACGCAGTATTTT.

The chain couples TRBV7-2 to TRBJ2-3; TRBD2 aligns across 13 bases. After removal of 5 bases from V and 9 bases from J, the junction contained 17 bases not matched to a gene. The CDR3 spans 18 residues. Germline assignment: CDR1 SGHTA and CDR2 FQGNSA. The CDR3 coding sequence is TGTGCCAGCAGCCAGTCACTGGGGACTAGCGGGGTCGCAGGGACGCAGTATTTT. Its translation: CASSQSLGTSGVAGTQYF.

The chain uses TRBV7-2 and TRBJ2-5, with a possible D match to TRBD1 (5 bases). The CDR3 is 17 amino acids. Germline CDR1 reads SGHTA; CDR2 reads FQGNSA. V was clipped by 3 bases and J by 1 base, with 18 bases between them. This CDR3 reads CASSLFAGTTAQETQYF. DNA of the CDR3: TGTGCCAGCAGCTTGTTTGCCGGCACGACAGCCCAAGAGACCCAGTACTTC.

This clonotype was seen repeatedly, ten times or more. The chain carries TRBV4-2 and TRBJ2-1; D may be TRBD2 (7 bases). The CDR3 consists of 16 residues. Germline CDR1 LGHNA, CDR2 YNFKEQ. V dropped 7 bases and J dropped 6 bases, with 22 bases sitting between them. CDR3 in DNA: TGTGCCAGCACCAGAAGGGGAGGGGGGGCCGGCAATGAGCAGTTCTTC. The encoded protein is CASTRRGGGAGNEQFF.

CDR3 nucleotide sequence: TGTGCCAGCAGTCCCGGGATCTTAGAAATCAGTGAGCAGTTCTTC. It is translated as CASSPGILEISEQFF. This sequence joins TRBV28 and TRBJ2-1, with D possibly matching TRBD2 (5 bases). Germline CDR1 is MDHEN and CDR2 is SYDVKM. The CDR3 contains 15 residues. The V end lost 5 bases, the J end lost 9 bases, and 20 bases lay between the germline ends. The entire variable domain, with the rest obtained from reference TRBV28 and TRBJ2-1, is as follows: DVKVTQSSRYLVKRTGEKVFLECVQDMDHENMFWYRQDPGLGLRLIYFSYDVKMKEKGDIPEGYSVSREKKERFSLILESASTNQTSMYLCASSPGILEISEQFFGPGTRLTVL.

The chain recombines TRBV6-1 with TRBJ2-1; possibly TRBD1 for D (6 bases). The V end lost 4 bases, the J end lost 0 bases, and 13 bases lay between the germline ends. Germline-derived CDR1 and CDR2 are MNHNS and SASEGT. The CDR3 covers 16 residues. The CDR3 loop reads CASSGFGGSSYNEQFF. Written as DNA, the CDR3 is TGTGCCAGCAGTGGATTTGGGGGCAGCTCCTACAATGAGCAGTTCTTC.

This clonotype was counted only a few times. CDR3 sequence reads: CAITPDSNNEQFF. As DNA, the CDR3 is TGTGCCATCACCCCGGACAGTAACAATGAGCAGTTCTTC. The chain is built from TRBV10-3 and TRBJ2-1; weak D call: TRBD1 (6 bases). The V end lost 7 bases, the J end lost 5 bases, and 12 bases lay between the germline ends. Germline-derived CDR1 and CDR2 are ENHRY and SYGVKD. This CDR3 spans 13 amino acids.